The 10 T cell receptor beta chains reported below all come from one sample, sequenced in a study of blood T cells in healthy people across ages (dated by TCRdb to between 2015 and 2017). The library was generated by 5' RACE. The sequencer was an Illumina HiSeq 2500. The second PCR ran for roughly 7 to 12 cycles and used a J-beta primer mix along with a sample-barcoded 5' primer. TCRdb passed the public sequencing reads through fastp at Q25 and MiXCR, retaining productive beta sequences. CDR3 protein sequences are deduplicated, and each keeps its most common genes and DNA. Within this sample are fewer than 1.5 million distinct CDR3 sequences, with roughly 40% of them counted one time only. The ten largest clones represent 7.9% of the sample. Sequencing input: blood. These receptors were collected from a woman in her late teens or twenties in good health.

The CDR3 loop is CASRPDGDNEQYF. Written as DNA, the CDR3 is TGTGCCAGCAGGCCAGACGGAGACAATGAGCAGTACTTC. The V call is TRBV12-3 or TRBV12-4, the J call TRBJ2-1; unclear D gene. Near its end, the DNA agrees better with TRBJ2-7, so the J call may be wrong. The CDR3 is made up of 13 amino acids.

The chain employs TRBV20-1 and TRBJ2-1; TRBD2 agrees at 10 bases. V shed 3 bases, J shed 5 bases, and the junction held 16 bases outside the gene matches. Germline values: CDR1 DFQATT, CDR2 SNEGSKA (reference sequence). This CDR3 is built from 18 residues. The CDR3 DNA sequence: TGCAGTGCTAGGGTTGCGACCGAACTAGCGGGGATTGACAATGAGCAGTTCTTC. This gives the protein CSARVATELAGIDNEQFF.

The chain has TRBV28 and TRBJ2-1, with D possibly matching TRBD1 (6 bases). The V end lost 2 bases, the J end lost 11 bases, and 10 bases lay between the germline ends. Per germline, CDR1 MDHEN and CDR2 SYDVKM. This CDR3 contains 12 residues. CDR3 nucleotide sequence: TGTGCCAGCAGTTTAAGGGGGAGAAAGCAGTTCTTC. Its protein product is CASSLRGRKQFF. Drawing the rest from reference TRBV28 and TRBJ2-1, the complete variable domain is DVKVTQSSRYLVKRTGEKVFLECVQDMDHENMFWYRQDPGLGLRLIYFSYDVKMKEKGDIPEGYSVSREKKERFSLILESASTNQTSMYLCASSLRGRKQFFGPGTRLTVL.

The chain links TRBV28 to TRBJ2-2; TRBD2 aligns across 7 bases. The V segment lost 3 bases and the J segment 7 bases; nucleotides outside the gene matches: 8. Germline V gene lookup returns CDR1 MDHEN and CDR2 SYDVKM. The CDR3 is made up of 15 amino acids. CDR3: CASSFTGGGFGELFF. The DNA for the CDR3 is TGTGCCAGCAGTTTTACGGGGGGAGGATTCGGGGAGCTGTTTTTT.

In its sample, this clonotype was seen a few times. The genes are TRBV6-5 and TRBJ2-7, with D unresolved. The germline gives CDR1 MNHEY, CDR2 SVGAGI. Trimming stripped 2 bases from V and 4 bases from J, with 12 bases between. The CDR3 is 14 amino acids. The CDR3 loop reads CASSYRDSKYEQYF. The CDR3 DNA reads TGTGCCAGCAGTTACCGCGACTCAAAATACGAGCAGTACTTC.

The CDR3 here is CSARTTDGTDIRSQHF. CDR3 nucleotide sequence: TGCAGTGCTAGGACTACAGACGGGACAGACATTAGATCGCAGCATTTT. The chain employs TRBV20-1 and TRBJ1-5, with 7 bases lining up with TRBD1. The CDR3 sequence is 16 residues long. Germline V gene sequence: CDR1 DFQATT, CDR2 SNEGSKA (reference sequence). V was pared by 3 bases and J by 13 bases, with 21 bases of the junction left unmatched.

The chain couples TRBV2 to TRBJ1-2; no clear D gene. Germline CDR1 reads SNHLY; CDR2 reads FYNNEI. This CDR3 is 14 amino acids long. V dropped 3 bases and J dropped 2 bases, with 10 bases sitting between them. The CDR3 region is CASSDGDRNYGYTF. In nucleotides, the CDR3 is TGTGCCAGCAGTGATGGTGATAGGAACTATGGCTACACCTTC.

The V gene is TRBV5-1, the J gene TRBJ2-1; D is perhaps TRBD1 (6 bases). CDR3 length equals 15 residues. Trimming took 2 bases from V and 6 from J, leaving 15 bases between them. Per germline, CDR1 SGHRS and CDR2 YFSETQ. The CDR3 DNA is TGCGCCAGCAGCTTAGGACAGCAGGTGGGCAATGAGCAGTTCTTC. This encodes CASSLGQQVGNEQFF.

This clonotype was recorded a few times. The CDR3: CASSSGATNLYEQYF. The CDR3, as DNA: TGTGCCAGCAGCTCAGGGGCGACTAACCTATACGAGCAGTACTTC. This chain uses TRBV11-2 with TRBJ2-7; a weak D match, TRBD1 (6 bases). Looked up from germline, CDR1 is SGHAT and CDR2 is FQNNGV. The CDR3 contains 15 residues. Trimming cost V 4 bases and J 4 bases, with 17 bases left between them.

This rearrangement joins TRBV28 to TRBJ2-5; a possible D gene is TRBD1 (7 bases). This CDR3 is 16 amino acids long. V was trimmed by 3 bases and J by 4 bases, leaving 18 bases between them. CDR1 is MDHEN and CDR2 is SYDVKM in the germline V gene. This CDR3 reads CASSFLDREVGETQYF. The CDR3 DNA is TGTGCCAGCAGTTTCTTAGACAGGGAGGTCGGAGAGACCCAGTACTTC.